Reported below is one T cell receptor beta chain. These data come from a study of graft-versus-host responses after intestinal transplantation. This CDR3 is 14 amino acids long. Germline lookup yields CDR1 MNHNY and CDR2 SVGAGI (reference sequence). Trimming cost V 5 bases and J 4 bases, with 14 bases left between them. Here immunoSEQ multiplex PCR was the method, and the copy in TCRdb shows in-frame clones only, minus some. In the table there are around 18,000 clones, over 90% of which are singletons. The sequenced sample was PBMCs, obtained 23 days after intestinal transplant. The receptor comes from a human patient who received an intestinal transplant, so some T cells may come from the graft donor. This sequence joins TRBV6-6 and TRBJ1-2, with a possible D match to TRBD1 (5 bases). Written as DNA, the CDR3 is TGTGCCAGCAGTCCGACAGAAACCCTCTATGGCTACACCTTC. As protein: CASSPTETLYGYTF.